This paragraph reports one T cell receptor (beta chain). Its antigen is unidentified. TCRdb re-called the 5' RACE reads and shows each CDR3 protein once, DNA omitted. This sample's clone table lists a few hundred thousand distinct CDR3 sequences. The data were taken from a study of T cells expressing NK-cell markers. Study at large: The study sequenced eight donors, seven HCMV-seropositive and one seronegative. Study-wide findings and caveats: The HCMV specificity of the expanded NKG2C+ T cell clones stayed unresolved.

From germline, CDR1 is DFQATT and CDR2 SNEGSKA (reference sequence). The CDR3 is 13 residues long. V gene TRBV20-1 combines with J gene TRBJ2-7; TCRdb lists TRBD1, though no DNA is available to test this call. Sequencing was performed on blood T cells: a sorted CD56 or NKG2C T cell subset, CD4+ or CD8+ T cells, or bulk PBMC T cells (not recorded which). This clonotype was obtained from a man aged 18 to 30 in good health. CDR3 residues: CSAMPDSLYEQYF.